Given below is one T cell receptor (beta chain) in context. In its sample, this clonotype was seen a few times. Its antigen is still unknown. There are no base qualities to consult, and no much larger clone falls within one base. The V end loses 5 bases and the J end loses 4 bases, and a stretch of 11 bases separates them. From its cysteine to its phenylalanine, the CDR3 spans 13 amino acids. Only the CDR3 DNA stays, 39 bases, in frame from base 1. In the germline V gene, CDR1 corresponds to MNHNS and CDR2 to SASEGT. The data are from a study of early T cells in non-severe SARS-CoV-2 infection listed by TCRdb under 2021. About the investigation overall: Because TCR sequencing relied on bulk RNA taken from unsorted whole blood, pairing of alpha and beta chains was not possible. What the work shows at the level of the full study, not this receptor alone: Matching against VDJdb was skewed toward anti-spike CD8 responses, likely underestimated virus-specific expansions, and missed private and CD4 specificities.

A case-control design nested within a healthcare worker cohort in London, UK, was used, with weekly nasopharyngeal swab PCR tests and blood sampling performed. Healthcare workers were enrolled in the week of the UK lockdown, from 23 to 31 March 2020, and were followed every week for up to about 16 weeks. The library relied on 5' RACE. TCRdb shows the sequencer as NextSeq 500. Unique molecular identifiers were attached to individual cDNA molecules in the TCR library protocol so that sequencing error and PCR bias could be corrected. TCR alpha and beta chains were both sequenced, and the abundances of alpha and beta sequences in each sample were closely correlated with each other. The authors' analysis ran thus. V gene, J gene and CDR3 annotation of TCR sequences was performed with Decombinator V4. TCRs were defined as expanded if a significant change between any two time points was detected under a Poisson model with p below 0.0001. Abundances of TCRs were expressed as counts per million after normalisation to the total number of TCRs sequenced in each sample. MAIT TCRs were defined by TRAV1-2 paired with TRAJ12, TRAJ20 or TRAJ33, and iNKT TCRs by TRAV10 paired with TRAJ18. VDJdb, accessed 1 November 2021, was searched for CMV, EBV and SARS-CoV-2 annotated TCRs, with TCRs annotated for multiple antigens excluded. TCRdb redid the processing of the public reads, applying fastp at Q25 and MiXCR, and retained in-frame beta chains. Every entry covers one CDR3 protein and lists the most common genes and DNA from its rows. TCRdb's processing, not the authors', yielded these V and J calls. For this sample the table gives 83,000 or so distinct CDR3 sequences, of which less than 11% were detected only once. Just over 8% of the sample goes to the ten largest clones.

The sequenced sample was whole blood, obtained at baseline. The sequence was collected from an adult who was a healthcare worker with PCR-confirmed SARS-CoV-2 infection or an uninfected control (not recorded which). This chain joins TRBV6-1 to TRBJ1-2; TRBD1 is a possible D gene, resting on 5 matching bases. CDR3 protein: CASSHSRVYGYTF. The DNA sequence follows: TGTGCCAGCAGTCACAGCAGGGTCTATGGCTACACCTTC.